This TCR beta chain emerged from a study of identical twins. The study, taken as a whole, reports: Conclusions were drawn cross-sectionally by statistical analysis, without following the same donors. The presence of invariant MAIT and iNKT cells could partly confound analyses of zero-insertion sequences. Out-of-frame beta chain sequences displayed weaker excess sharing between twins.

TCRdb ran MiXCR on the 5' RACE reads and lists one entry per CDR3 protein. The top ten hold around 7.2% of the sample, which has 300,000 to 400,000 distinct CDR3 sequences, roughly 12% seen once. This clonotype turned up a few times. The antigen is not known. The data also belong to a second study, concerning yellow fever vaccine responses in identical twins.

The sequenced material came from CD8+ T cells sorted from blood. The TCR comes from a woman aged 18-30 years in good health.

The CDR3 DNA reads as TGTGCCAGCAGCTTACCGGTAGCGGGACAATACGAGCAGTACTTC. It is translated as CASSLPVAGQYEQYF. This chain connects TRBV11-2 to TRBJ2-7; 8 bases match TRBD2. CDR3 length: 15 amino acids. Germline lookup yields CDR1 SGHAT and CDR2 FQNNGV. After removal of 2 bases from V and 4 bases from J, the junction contained 7 bases not matched to a gene.